Shown below are 25 T cell receptor beta chains from a single sample sequenced in a study of T-cell memory formation after mild COVID-19. MiXCR was run by TCRdb on the 5' RACE reads, yielding one entry per CDR3 protein. This sample carries 350,000 to 450,000 distinct CDR3 sequences, 20% to 30% of them seen once, and the ten largest clones take 8.8%. Sequenced: PBMCs or a T cell subset sorted from them (not recorded which). The receptors derive from an adult woman who had mild COVID-19 (a few samples of this study predate the infection). Cell type and time point are not known.

This clonotype has just a few counts. This chain links TRBV29-1 with TRBJ1-2; 8 nucleotides agree with TRBD1. CDR1 SQVTM and CDR2 ANQGSEA come from the germline V gene. Trimming cost V 6 bases and J 3 bases; bases outside gene matches: 6. The CDR3 spans 13 residues. The CDR3 nucleotides read TGCAGCGTGGCAGGGGGCGGCCACTATGGCTACACCTTC. Amino acid sequence: CSVAGGGHYGYTF. The complete variable domain, with remaining parts taken from reference TRBV29-1 and TRBJ1-2, reads SAVISQKPSRDICQRGTSLTIQCQVDSQVTMMFWYRQQPGQSLTLIATANQGSEATYESGFVIDKFPISRPNLTFSTLTVSNMSPEDSSIYLCSVAGGGHYGYTFGSGTRLTVV.

V is TRBV4-1 and J is TRBJ1-3, with D hard to call. V was shortened by 0 bases and J by 4 bases, with 10 bases between the two germline ends. There are 15 residues in the CDR3. Per the germline V gene, CDR1 is MGHRA and CDR2 is YSYEKL. The CDR3 coding sequence is TGCGCCAGCAGCCAAGATGGGCCGATGGGAAACACCATATATTTT. This encodes CASSQDGPMGNTIYF.

The chain uses TRBV24-1 and TRBJ1-2; 11 positions agree with TRBD1. Germline lookup yields CDR1 KGHDR and CDR2 SFDVKD. The V and J ends lost 3 bases and 3 bases, in that order; junction bases with no gene match: 2. This CDR3 has 15 amino acids. CDR3 in DNA: TGTGCCACCAGTGATCCGGGACAGGGGGACTATGGCTACACCTTC. Translation: CATSDPGQGDYGYTF.

This clonotype was recorded at least ten times. The CDR3 is CASARSRVDEQYF. The CDR3 bases are TGTGCCAGCGCCCGGAGTAGGGTAGACGAGCAGTACTTC. The genes are TRBV12-3 or TRBV12-4 and TRBJ2-7; the D is unclear. The CDR3 is 13 amino acids. Trimming shortened V by 8 bases and J by 5 bases, and 16 bases separated the two germline ends.

Here the CDR3 reads CATSSEVGTEAFF. CDR3 coding DNA: TGTGCCACCAGCAGCGAGGTTGGCACTGAAGCTTTCTTT. The chain uses TRBV15 and TRBJ1-1, with D unclear. The germline gives CDR1 LNHNV, CDR2 YYDKDF (reference sequence). The V gene lost 3 bases and the J gene lost 4 bases, with 9 bases spanning the gap. The CDR3 runs 13 residues.

This rearrangement joins TRBV7-6 to TRBJ2-5; D is unclear. The germline V gene has CDR1 SGHVS and CDR2 FNYEAQ. The CDR3 is 12 residues long. Trimming stripped 8 bases from V and 4 bases from J, with 11 bases between. Here the CDR3 DNA reads TGTGCCAGCTCAACACGTGGAGAGACCCAGTACTTC. Its translation: CASSTRGETQYF.

The sample holds one count of this clonotype. For the CDR3, the DNA is TGTGCCAGCAGCTTAAATCGGGACAGTTCTTCACCCCTCCACTTT. This encodes CASSLNRDSSSPLHF. This chain connects TRBV7-8 to TRBJ1-6; TRBD1 matches at 7 bases. Germline V gene sequence: CDR1 SGHVS, CDR2 FQNEAQ. V shed 2 bases and J 9 bases; nucleotides not matched to a gene: 7. This CDR3 contains 15 residues.

This clonotype was counted a few times. The chain links TRBV30 to TRBJ2-1, with D unclear. Germline values: CDR1 GTSNPN, CDR2 SVGIG (reference sequence). V was shortened by 4 bases and J by 12 bases, with 28 bases between the two germline ends. The length of the CDR3 is 16 residues. Here the CDR3 DNA reads TGTGCCTGGAACGGTATAGAACCTCCCCTAGGAGCTAGGCAGTTCTTC. Its protein product is CAWNGIEPPLGARQFF.

This clonotype was seen just once. The chain employs TRBV2 and TRBJ2-3; D tentatively reads TRBD1 or TRBD2 (6 bases each). With 4 bases removed from V and 5 bases from J, the gap between germline ends came to 13 bases. CDR3 size: 14 residues. Germline V gene lookup returns CDR1 SNHLY and CDR2 FYNNEI. CDR3 sequence: CASSGGGQGDTQYF. In DNA form, the CDR3 reads TGTGCCAGCAGTGGAGGGGGGCAGGGAGATACGCAGTATTTT.

The chain recombines TRBV30 with TRBJ2-6; D ambiguous. The CDR3 spans 14 residues. The V gene lost 3 bases and the J gene lost 2 bases, with 8 bases spanning the gap. Germline values: CDR1 GTSNPN, CDR2 SVGIG (reference sequence). In nucleotides, the CDR3 is TGTGCCTGGAGCGACTTCCCTGGGGCCAACGTCCTGACTTTC. Translating gives CAWSDFPGANVLTF. Supplemented by reference TRBV30 and TRBJ2-6, the full variable domain reads SQTIHQWPATLVQPVGSPLSLECTVEGTSNPNLYWYRQAAGRGLQLLFYSVGIGQISSEVPQNLSASRPQDRQFILSSKKLLLSDSGFYLCAWSDFPGANVLTFGAGSRLTVL.

The chain links TRBV21-1 to TRBJ2-4; TRBD2, as called in the table, went unchecked against the DNA. TRBV21-1 is a listed pseudogene. This CDR3 is built from 16 residues. This CDR3 reads CASKAAGELAKNIQYF. CDR3 DNA sequence: TGTGCCAGTAAGGCAGCGGGGGAACTAGCCAAAAACATTCAGTACTTC.

The CDR3 region is CASSLARAGYGETQYF. The CDR3 nucleotides read TGTGCCAGCAGTTTAGCGAGGGCGGGGTATGGAGAGACCCAGTACTTC. The chain has TRBV12-3 or TRBV12-4 and TRBJ2-5; possible D gene TRBD2, 6 bases. There are 16 residues in the CDR3. Trimming left V 0 bases short and J 4 bases short, with 15 bases between.

The chain uses TRBV19 and TRBJ2-6; D uncertain. Germline CDR1 and CDR2: LNHDA and SQIVND (reference sequence). The CDR3 spans 13 residues. The V end was cut by 9 bases, the J end by 2 bases, with 8 bases between. The CDR3 loop reads CASRTAGANVLTF. For the CDR3, the DNA is TGTGCCAGCCGTACAGCTGGGGCCAACGTCCTGACTTTC.

The chain combines TRBV5-1 with TRBJ2-5, with unresolved D. The germline CDR1 and CDR2 sequences are SGHRS and YFSETQ. The CDR3 sequence is 13 residues long. V was clipped by 0 bases and J by 4 bases, with 7 bases between them. CDR3 DNA: TGCGCCAGCAGCTTGGGGGTGGGAGAGACCCAGTACTTC. This encodes CASSLGVGETQYF.

The table lists this clonotype with a few counts. The chain links TRBV6-1 to TRBJ2-7, with D possibly called TRBD1 or TRBD2 (5 bases each). V was trimmed by 6 bases and J by 2 bases, leaving 14 bases between them. CDR1 is MNHNS, CDR2 SASEGT, per germline. The CDR3 is made up of 14 amino acids. CDR3: CASRARGVAYEQYF. The CDR3 coding sequence is TGTGCCAGCAGAGCCAGAGGGGTGGCCTACGAGCAGTACTTC.

The rearrangement links TRBV11-1 to TRBJ2-5; a weak D match, TRBD2 (6 bases). V was cut by 5 bases and J by 13 bases, with 20 bases left in between. The length of the CDR3 is 13 residues. From germline, CDR1 is SGHAT and CDR2 FQDESV (reference sequence). DNA for the CDR3: TGTGCCAGCAGCCGACCGCCGGGACTTCCCCTGTACTTC. It encodes CASSRPPGLPLYF.

This clonotype was recorded a few times. V gene TRBV4-1 combines with J gene TRBJ2-7, with 8 nucleotides matching TRBD1. The CDR3 totals 14 residues. J gave up 4 bases and V 5 bases, and 7 bases lay outside the gene matches. The germline V gene has CDR1 MGHRA and CDR2 YSYEKL. The CDR3 spells CASSYGTGPYEQYF. The DNA of the CDR3 is TGCGCCAGCAGCTACGGGACAGGACCTTACGAGCAGTACTTC.

This clonotype was recorded a few times. The chain employs TRBV20-1 and TRBJ1-2; 9 nucleotides align to TRBD1. This CDR3 is 16 amino acids long. Germline lookup yields CDR1 DFQATT and CDR2 SNEGSKA (reference sequence). Losses at the gene ends were 0 bases for V and 8 bases for J; bases not matched to a gene: 13. CDR3 coding DNA: TGCAGTGCTAGAGATCAGGACAGGGGCCCACTTTGGGGCTACACCTTC. It translates to CSARDQDRGPLWGYTF.

A few counts support this clonotype. The rearrangement joins TRBV9 to TRBJ2-1; TRBD2 agrees at 11 bases. This CDR3 comprises 16 residues. Looked up from germline, CDR1 is SGDLS and CDR2 is YYNGEE. V lost 0 bases, J lost 8 bases, and 7 bases stayed unmatched. The CDR3 reads CASSVGDSGRVDEQFF. In DNA, the CDR3 is TGTGCCAGCAGCGTAGGTGATAGCGGGAGGGTAGATGAGCAGTTCTTC. Supplemented by reference TRBV9 and TRBJ2-1, the full variable domain reads DSGVTQTPKHLITATGQRVTLRCSPRSGDLSVYWYQQSLDQGLQFLIQYYNGEERAKGNILERFSAQQFPDLHSELNLSSLELGDSALYFCASSVGDSGRVDEQFFGPGTRLTVL.

The rearrangement uses TRBV12-3 or TRBV12-4 and TRBJ2-2; tentatively, D is TRBD1 (6 bases). There are 13 residues in the CDR3. With 2 bases removed from V and 7 bases from J, the gap between germline ends came to 8 bases. The CDR3 spells CASSLIGGGELFF. The CDR3 DNA reads TGTGCCAGCAGTTTAATAGGGGGCGGGGAGCTGTTTTTT.

The V call is TRBV12-3 or TRBV12-4, the J call TRBJ2-2, with TRBD1 as a possible D gene (6 bases). Trimming pared 7 bases from V and 3 bases from J, leaving 12 bases between. The CDR3 extends over 14 amino acids. CDR3 protein: CASTLAGDTGELFF. CDR3 DNA sequence: TGTGCCAGCACCCTCGCAGGGGACACCGGGGAGCTGTTTTTT.

The chain joins TRBV7-8 to TRBJ1-3; D gene ambiguous. The CDR3 is 14 residues long. Germline V gives CDR1 SGHVS, CDR2 FQNEAQ. The V and J ends lost 5 bases and 2 bases respectively, with 10 bases between them. The CDR3 reads CASSPRRAGNTIYF. CDR3 DNA: TGTGCCAGCAGCCCCCGGAGGGCTGGAAACACCATATATTTT.

V usage is TRBV2 and J usage is TRBJ2-5, with TRBD2 matching over 13 bases. The junction had 14 bases not matched to a gene; V was cut back by 11 bases and J by 2 bases. The CDR3 is made up of 17 amino acids. The germline V gene has CDR1 SNHLY and CDR2 FYNNEI. This CDR3 reads CAAWTSGGATPQETQYF. The DNA of the CDR3 is TGTGCCGCATGGACTAGCGGGGGTGCCACACCTCAAGAGACCCAGTACTTC.

This sequence joins TRBV12-3 or TRBV12-4 and TRBJ2-1; 10 nucleotides match TRBD2. With 5 bases clipped from V and 10 bases from J, the junction kept 5 bases outside the gene matches. CDR3 length equals 13 residues. The CDR3 here is CASSTLSGGEQFF. The CDR3 coding sequence is TGTGCCAGCAGTACTCTTAGCGGGGGGGAGCAGTTCTTC.

This chain connects TRBV19 to TRBJ2-1; D remains unclear. This CDR3 region has 16 residues. With 5 bases removed from V and 2 bases from J, the gap between germline ends came to 16 bases. Germline V gene data show CDR1 as LNHDA and CDR2 as SQIVND (reference sequence). The CDR3 reads CASSVFLRTAYNEQFF. The CDR3 nucleotides are TGTGCCAGTAGTGTTTTCCTCAGGACGGCCTACAATGAGCAGTTCTTC.